The 30 T cell receptor beta chains below were found in one sample sequenced in a study of control samples from healthy donors and cancer patients. Repertoires were generated with immunoSEQ multiplex PCR, while TCRdb's copy carries only in-frame clones and drops some. The repertoire holds about 86,000 clones, approximately 95% seen once, with approximately 1.5% in the top ten. Material: blood. Every receptor here comes from a woman in her 30s in good health.

This chain joins TRBV5-6 and TRBJ2-1; 9 bases agree with TRBD2. The CDR3 is 15 residues long. Losses at the gene ends were 6 bases for V and 5 bases for J; bases not matched to a gene: 9. Germline lookup yields CDR1 SGHDT and CDR2 YYEEEE. For the CDR3, the DNA is TGTGCCAGCAACTATGGGCTAGCGGGGAACAATGAGCAGTTCTTC. It is translated as CASNYGLAGNNEQFF. Full variable domain (rest looked up from reference TRBV5-6 and TRBJ2-1): DAGVTQSPTHLIKTRGQQVTLRCSPKSGHDTVSWYQQALGQGPQFIFQYYEEEERQRGNFPDRFSGHQFPNYSSELNVNALLLGDSALYLCASNYGLAGNNEQFFGPGTRLTVL.

The chain is built from TRBV5-8 and TRBJ1-5, with a weak D call TRBD1 (5 bases). This CDR3 spans 15 amino acids. V lost 0 bases and J lost 4, with 11 bases in between. Looked up from germline, CDR1 is SGHTS and CDR2 is YDEGEE. The CDR3, as DNA: TGTGCCAGCAGCTTGGTATGGACAACAAATCAGCCCCAGCATTTT. This gives the protein CASSLVWTTNQPQHF.

This clone came up a few times. The chain carries TRBV4-2 and TRBJ1-5; D ambiguous. Germline CDR1 reads LGHNA; CDR2 reads YNFKEQ. Trimming pared 1 base from V and 2 bases from J, leaving 9 bases between. The length of the CDR3 is 15 residues. For the CDR3, the DNA is TGTGCCAGCAGCCAAGGCGTGGAGGGCAATCAGCCCCAGCATTTT. Amino acid sequence: CASSQGVEGNQPQHF.

This chain's CDR3 is CASRSWRAGNEQFF. CDR3 nucleotides: TGTGCCAGCCGCTCTTGGCGGGCTGGGAATGAGCAGTTCTTC. The V and J genes are TRBV7-9 and TRBJ2-1, with D possibly being TRBD2 (5 bases). The V and J ends lost 8 bases and 7 bases respectively, with 18 bases between them. The germline V gene encodes CDR1 SEHNR and CDR2 FQNEAQ (reference sequence). The CDR3 has 14 residues. The full variable domain, its missing parts supplied by reference TRBV7-9 and TRBJ2-1, is DTGVSQNPRHKITKRGQNVTFRCDPISEHNRLYWYRQTLGQGPEFLTYFQNEAQLEKSRLLSDRFSAERPKGSFSTLEIQRTEQGDSAMYLCASRSWRAGNEQFFGPGTRLTVL.

The rearrangement links TRBV5-5 to TRBJ2-7, with D maybe TRBD1 (6 bases). Germline loops: CDR1 SGHKS, CDR2 YYEKEE (reference sequence). V lost 4 bases, J lost 5 bases, and 25 bases lay in between. The CDR3 spans 17 residues. The chain's CDR3 is CASSREGRDTGLNEQYF. CDR3 bases: TGTGCCAGCAGCAGGGAAGGACGGGACACGGGCCTCAACGAGCAGTACTTC.

The chain links TRBV5-1 to TRBJ2-3; D ambiguous. This CDR3 has 14 residues. V gave up 0 bases and J gave up 2 bases, with 7 bases separating them. Germline-derived CDR1 and CDR2 are SGHRS and YFSETQ. In nucleotides, the CDR3 is TGCGCCAGCAGCTTGGACACACACACAGATACGCAGTATTTT. It codes for CASSLDTHTDTQYF.

This clone was seen a single time. The genes are TRBV18 and TRBJ2-5; D gene ambiguous. V was shortened by 5 bases and J by 9 bases, with 22 bases between the two germline ends. CDR1 is KGHSH, CDR2 LQKENI, per germline. This CDR3 is 15 amino acids long. CDR3: CASSSNNVIVQAQYF. CDR3 coding DNA: TGTGCCAGCTCAAGTAATAATGTTATCGTTCAGGCCCAGTACTTC.

J is TRBJ1-2 and V is TRBV11-3, with D perhaps matching TRBD1 (5 bases). Trimming stripped 2 bases from V and 8 bases from J, with 15 bases between. There are 14 residues in the CDR3. Germline CDR1 reads SGHNT; CDR2 reads YENEEA. The CDR3 sequence: CASSLTPWGDGYTF. The CDR3 region has the DNA TGTGCCAGCAGCTTAACCCCATGGGGGGACGGCTACACCTTC.

The rearrangement joins TRBV29-1 to TRBJ1-2, with D possibly matching TRBD1 (5 bases). The V gene's germline CDR1 is SQVTM and CDR2 ANQGSEA. The V and J ends lost 1 base and 2 bases respectively, with 8 bases between them. The CDR3 runs to 13 residues. The CDR3 loop reads CSVEVEGNYGYTF. In DNA, the CDR3 is TGCAGCGTTGAAGTGGAGGGGAACTATGGCTACACCTTC. Using reference TRBV29-1 and TRBJ1-2 for the parts outside the CDR3, the full variable domain is SAVISQKPSRDICQRGTSLTIQCQVDSQVTMMFWYRQQPGQSLTLIATANQGSEATYESGFVIDKFPISRPNLTFSTLTVSNMSPEDSSIYLCSVEVEGNYGYTFGSGTRLTVV.

The rearrangement uses TRBV13 and TRBJ1-3; 9 bases line up with TRBD1. The germline V gene encodes CDR1 PRHDT and CDR2 FYEKMQ (reference sequence). The CDR3 totals 14 residues. V was clipped by 5 bases and J by 2 bases; unmatched bases: 1. CDR3 residues: CASSRTGAGNTIYF. The CDR3 DNA follows: TGTGCCAGCAGCCGGACAGGGGCTGGAAACACCATATATTTT.

The chain couples TRBV5-4 to TRBJ2-2; possibly TRBD1 or TRBD2 for D (5 bases each). The CDR3 runs to 17 residues. V lost 3 bases, J lost 5 bases, and 20 bases lay in between. Germline V gives CDR1 SGHNT, CDR2 YYREEE (reference sequence). The CDR3 bases are TGTGCCAGCAGCTCAAATGCGCAGGGCTCGGGGACCGGGGAGCTGTTTTTT. This gives the protein CASSSNAQGSGTGELFF. Full variable domain (missing parts from reference TRBV5-4 and TRBJ2-2): ETGVTQSPTHLIKTRGQQVTLRCSSQSGHNTVSWYQQALGQGPQFIFQYYREEENGRGNFPPRFSGLQFPNYSSELNVNALELDDSALYLCASSSNAQGSGTGELFFGEGSRLTVL.

The chain is built from TRBV28 and TRBJ1-1, with D uncertain. Between the trimmed V and J ends, which lost 2 bases and 10 bases, there was a span of 11 bases. Per the germline V gene, CDR1 is MDHEN and CDR2 is SYDVKM. There are 12 residues in the CDR3. CDR3 region: CASSLREKRAFF. The CDR3 nucleotides read TGTGCCAGCAGTTTAAGGGAAAAGAGAGCTTTCTTT. Together with reference TRBV28 and TRBJ1-1, the CDR3 gives the full variable domain: DVKVTQSSRYLVKRTGEKVFLECVQDMDHENMFWYRQDPGLGLRLIYFSYDVKMKEKGDIPEGYSVSREKKERFSLILESASTNQTSMYLCASSLREKRAFFGQGTRLTVV.

V and J are TRBV24-1 and TRBJ2-2; the D gene is possibly TRBD2 (5 bases). The CDR3 covers 15 residues. V was cut by 2 bases and J by 4 bases, with 10 bases left in between. Looked up from germline, CDR1 is KGHDR and CDR2 is SFDVKD. The CDR3 DNA reads as TGTGCCACCAGTGATTGGAGGTCGGTCACCGGGGAGCTGTTTTTT. Amino acid sequence: CATSDWRSVTGELFF.

The V and J genes are TRBV11-2 and TRBJ2-3; 14 nucleotides agree with TRBD2. The V and J ends lost 5 bases and 2 bases, in that order; junction bases with no gene match: 12. The CDR3 runs to 19 residues. Germline V gene data show CDR1 as SGHAT and CDR2 as FQNNGV. The CDR3 loop is CASSRKPGLAGEITDTQYF. As DNA, the CDR3 is TGTGCCAGCAGCCGTAAACCGGGACTAGCGGGAGAGATCACAGATACGCAGTATTTT.

This clone was seen only once. This chain joins TRBV4-1 and TRBJ1-4, with 7 nucleotides matching TRBD1. Germline V CDR1 and CDR2: MGHRA, YSYEKL. The CDR3 runs to 16 residues. Trimming at V came to 2 bases and at J to 3 bases, leaving 6 bases not matched to a gene. CDR3 sequence (DNA): TGCGCCAGCAGCCAAATCGACAGGGCCTCTAATGAAAAACTGTTTTTT. Residues: CASSQIDRASNEKLFF.

This chain joins TRBV28 and TRBJ1-5; D perhaps matches TRBD1 (6 bases). Trimming took off 3 bases at V and 2 bases at J, with 11 bases between the two ends. The V gene's germline CDR1 is MDHEN and CDR2 SYDVKM. The CDR3 contains 15 residues. The CDR3 sequence is CASSLADRGNQPQHF. The CDR3 nucleotides read TGTGCCAGCAGTTTGGCGGACAGAGGCAATCAGCCCCAGCATTTT. The whole variable domain, remainder taken from reference TRBV28 and TRBJ1-5, is DVKVTQSSRYLVKRTGEKVFLECVQDMDHENMFWYRQDPGLGLRLIYFSYDVKMKEKGDIPEGYSVSREKKERFSLILESASTNQTSMYLCASSLADRGNQPQHFGDGTRLSIL.

The V gene is TRBV5-8, the J gene TRBJ2-1, with D perhaps TRBD2 (6 bases). This CDR3 has 16 amino acids. V was clipped by 4 bases and J by 5 bases, with 19 bases between them. Germline V CDR1 and CDR2: SGHTS, YDEGEE. This chain's CDR3 is CASSVMLALVNNEQFF. The DNA of the CDR3 is TGTGCCAGCAGCGTAATGCTAGCGCTAGTAAACAATGAGCAGTTCTTC. The full variable domain, rest sourced from reference TRBV5-8 and TRBJ2-1, is EAGVTQSPTHLIKTRGQQATLRCSPISGHTSVYWYQQALGLGLQFLLWYDEGEERNRGNFPPRFSGRQFPNYSSELNVNALELEDSALYLCASSVMLALVNNEQFFGPGTRLTVL.

The chain couples TRBV6-5 to TRBJ1-5; TRBD1 might be the D (6 bases). The V gene lost 7 bases and the J gene lost 3 bases, with 10 bases spanning the gap. The CDR3 runs to 13 residues. Germline values: CDR1 MNHEY, CDR2 SVGAGI. As DNA, the CDR3 is TGTGCCAGCATAGGACAGAACAATCAGCCCCAGCATTTT. It encodes CASIGQNNQPQHF.

This chain uses TRBV24-1 with TRBJ2-1, with 11 bases aligning to TRBD1. The ends lost 9 bases at V and 6 bases at J; junction bases unmatched: 3. Looked up from germline, CDR1 is KGHDR and CDR2 is SFDVKD. This CDR3 has 13 amino acids. The CDR3, as DNA: TGTGCCACCGGGACAGGGGGGATCAATGAGCAGTTCTTC. Translated: CATGTGGINEQFF.

The chain carries TRBV5-1 and TRBJ2-2; no reliable D call. Between the trimmed V and J ends, which lost 7 bases and 3 bases, there was a span of 10 bases. The CDR3 length is 13 residues. The germline V gene encodes CDR1 SGHRS and CDR2 YFSETQ. CDR3 loop: CASWRGDTGELFF. In nucleotides, the CDR3 is TGCGCCAGCTGGCGAGGAGACACCGGGGAGCTGTTTTTT.

The genes are TRBV7-9 and TRBJ1-1; 8 bases line up with TRBD1. The CDR3 totals 12 residues. V gave up 9 bases and J gave up 3 bases; unmatched junction bases: 3. Germline V CDR1 and CDR2: SEHNR, FQNEAQ (reference sequence). The CDR3 loop is CASNRGDTEAFF. The CDR3 DNA reads as TGTGCCAGTAACAGGGGGGACACTGAAGCTTTCTTT.

The gene calls are TRBV2 and TRBJ2-7; 9 nucleotides align to TRBD1. The CDR3 runs to 14 residues. V shed 5 bases, J shed 3 bases, and the junction held 5 bases outside the gene matches. Germline CDR1 reads SNHLY; CDR2 reads FYNNEI. This chain's CDR3 is CASSTGTGRYEQYF. CDR3 nucleotide sequence: TGTGCCAGCAGTACCGGGACAGGGCGCTACGAGCAGTACTTC. Using reference TRBV2 and TRBJ2-7 for the parts outside the CDR3, the full variable domain is EPEVTQTPSHQVTQMGQEVILRCVPISNHLYFYWYRQILGQKVEFLVSFYNNEISEKSEIFDDQFSVERPDGSNFTLKIRSTKLEDSAMYFCASSTGTGRYEQYFGPGTRLTVT.

V usage is TRBV9 and J usage is TRBJ1-2, with 8 bases matching TRBD1. The CDR3 has 14 residues. After removal of 5 bases from V and 3 bases from J, the junction contained 6 bases not matched to a gene. Germline CDR1 and CDR2: SGDLS and YYNGEE. In nucleotides, the CDR3 is TGTGCCAGCAGTTCTCAGGGGGCAGACTATGGCTACACCTTC. This translates into CASSSQGADYGYTF.

The chain employs TRBV6-5 and TRBJ2-4; either TRBD1 or TRBD2 may supply D (5 bases each). The CDR3 totals 15 residues. Germline CDR1 and CDR2: MNHEY and SVGAGI. V was trimmed by 6 bases and J by 4 bases, leaving 16 bases between them. CDR3 nucleotides: TGTGCCAGCAGCGAGTGGGACCCAAAAAAAAACATTCAGTACTTC. It is translated as CASSEWDPKKNIQYF.

This sequence joins TRBV24-1 and TRBJ2-5, with 8 bases identical to TRBD1. The germline V gene has CDR1 KGHDR and CDR2 SFDVKD. Unmatched junction bases numbered 3, after V lost 2 bases and J lost 5 bases. The CDR3 is 14 residues long. The CDR3 reads CATSDSDRVETQYF. Here the CDR3 DNA reads TGTGCCACCAGTGATTCGGACAGGGTTGAGACCCAGTACTTC.

This clone was observed a few times. CDR3 loop: CASSLGSVSTNEKLFF. CDR3 DNA: TGTGCCAGCAGCTTAGGGTCGGTGTCAACTAATGAAAAACTGTTTTTT. This chain joins TRBV11-3 and TRBJ1-4; D remains unclear. CDR1 is SGHNT, CDR2 YENEEA, per germline. The CDR3 length is 16 residues. V was clipped by 1 base and J by 0 bases, with 9 bases between them.

The rearrangement joins TRBV19 to TRBJ1-5; D may be TRBD1 (5 bases). Trimming took off 3 bases at V and 7 bases at J, with 19 bases between the two ends. This CDR3 has 16 amino acids. CDR1 LNHDA and CDR2 SQIVND come from the germline V gene (reference sequence). CDR3 DNA sequence: TGTGCCAGTAGTATGGGGGGGAAATGGGGCAGACAGCCCCAGCATTTT. It is translated as CASSMGGKWGRQPQHF. The full variable domain, its missing parts supplied by reference TRBV19 and TRBJ1-5, is DGGITQSPKYLFRKEGQNVTLSCEQNLNHDAMYWYRQDPGQGLRLIYYSQIVNDFQKGDIAEGYSVSREKKESFPLTVTSAQKNPTAFYLCASSMGGKWGRQPQHFGDGTRLSIL.

The chain uses TRBV6-5 and TRBJ1-5; D is unclear. V dropped 6 bases and J dropped 7 bases, with 16 bases sitting between them. The CDR3 covers 14 residues. From germline, CDR1 is MNHEY and CDR2 SVGAGI. Written as DNA, the CDR3 is TGTGCCAGCAGGTCGGACGGGTCCCGGCAGCCCCAGCATTTT. Translated: CASRSDGSRQPQHF.

The chain employs TRBV5-1 and TRBJ1-4; possible D gene TRBD1, 6 bases. The CDR3 loop spans 15 amino acids. Trimming left V 0 bases short and J 3 bases short, with 9 bases between. Germline V lookup: CDR1 SGHRS, CDR2 YFSETQ. The chain's CDR3 is CASSLVAGANEKLFF. The CDR3 nucleotides are TGCGCCAGCAGCTTGGTCGCAGGGGCTAATGAAAAACTGTTTTTT.

The gene calls are TRBV6-5 and TRBJ1-2; D is uncertain. This CDR3 spans 15 amino acids. V lost 2 bases and J 8 bases, leaving 18 bases between the germline ends. Germline values: CDR1 MNHEY, CDR2 SVGAGI. The CDR3 DNA is TGTGCCAGCAGTTACGGCCGACAAGTGGTCGGCGGCTACACCTTC. As protein: CASSYGRQVVGGYTF.